Below, 12 T cell receptor beta chains from the same sample are listed, as sequenced in a study of cytomegalovirus exposure and HLA in healthy donors. Amplification used 60 Vbeta primers and 13 Jbeta primers. The repertoire was sequenced with immunoSEQ multiplex PCR; TCRdb's copy has only in-frame clones and lacks some. The sample holds more than 90,000 clones, 60% to 80% seen once. The sequenced sample was PBMCs. The receptors here all came from a man in his fifties in good health and CMV-seropositive.

The V and J genes are TRBV28 and TRBJ2-5; 11 nucleotides line up with TRBD1. Germline V CDR1 and CDR2: MDHEN, SYDVKM. The junction had 10 bases not matched to a gene; V was cut back by 5 bases and J by 5 bases. The CDR3 runs 16 residues. In DNA, the CDR3 is TGTGCCAGCAGTACCTCCGGACAGGGGGCGGGGGAGACCCAGTACTTC. Encoded protein: CASSTSGQGAGETQYF.

The gene calls are TRBV2 and TRBJ1-2; no clear D gene. This CDR3 comprises 15 residues. V was clipped by 5 bases and J by 4 bases, with 17 bases between them. Per the germline V gene, CDR1 is SNHLY and CDR2 is FYNNEI. The CDR3, as DNA: TGTGCCAGCAGTCTGAGGGCTCTAGACCCCTATGGCTACACCTTC. This gives the protein CASSLRALDPYGYTF. Full variable domain (remainder filled in from reference TRBV2 and TRBJ1-2): EPEVTQTPSHQVTQMGQEVILRCVPISNHLYFYWYRQILGQKVEFLVSFYNNEISEKSEIFDDQFSVERPDGSNFTLKIRSTKLEDSAMYFCASSLRALDPYGYTFGSGTRLTVV.

The rearrangement links TRBV12-5 to TRBJ1-1; D gene unclear. Per germline, CDR1 LGHNT and CDR2 FRNRAP. CDR3 length: 14 amino acids. Deletions cut 2 bases from V and 0 bases from J, with 7 bases between. CDR3 coding DNA: TGTGCTAGTGGTTTGAACAACATGAACACTGAAGCTTTCTTT. It specifies CASGLNNMNTEAFF. The entire variable domain, with the rest obtained from reference TRBV12-5 and TRBJ1-1, is as follows: DARVTQTPRHKVTEMGQEVTMRCQPILGHNTVFWYRQTMMQGLELLAYFRNRAPLDDSGMPKDRFSAEMPDATLATLKIQPSEPRDSAVYFCASGLNNMNTEAFFGQGTRLTVV.

This clone was counted between two and nine times. The chain employs TRBV28 and TRBJ1-1; tentative D call: TRBD1 (6 bases). This CDR3 region has 17 residues. The V end lost 4 bases, the J end lost 0 bases, and 18 bases lay between the germline ends. In germline, CDR1 is MDHEN, CDR2 SYDVKM. CDR3 protein: CASSSGVRGHMNTEAFF. The CDR3 nucleotides are TGTGCCAGCAGTTCAGGGGTGAGGGGACACATGAACACTGAAGCTTTCTTT.

The DNA of the CDR3 is TGTGCCAGCAGCGAGGCTAGGGACAGGGACGATTCACCCCTCCACTTT. Translating it yields CASSEARDRDDSPLHF. V gene TRBV5-6 combines with J gene TRBJ1-6, with 9 bases that match TRBD1. Germline V CDR1 and CDR2: SGHDT, YYEEEE. J gave up 8 bases and V 4 bases, and 10 bases lay outside the gene matches. This CDR3 has 16 residues. The full variable domain, rest sourced from reference TRBV5-6 and TRBJ1-6, is DAGVTQSPTHLIKTRGQQVTLRCSPKSGHDTVSWYQQALGQGPQFIFQYYEEEERQRGNFPDRFSGHQFPNYSSELNVNALLLGDSALYLCASSEARDRDDSPLHFGNGTRLTVT.

To note about this clone: The sample carries other DNA sequences with the same CDR3. V and J are TRBV7-2 and TRBJ1-1; D is undetermined. Between the trimmed V and J ends, which lost 3 bases and 3 bases, there was a span of 11 bases. The CDR3 extends over 14 amino acids. CDR1 SGHTA and CDR2 FQGNSA come from the germline V gene. The CDR3 DNA follows: TGTGCCAGCAGCTTGACGGCGGGCGACACTGAAGCTTTCTTT. Amino acid sequence: CASSLTAGDTEAFF. Full variable domain (outside the CDR3, taken from reference TRBV7-2 and TRBJ1-1): GAGVSQSPSNKVTEKGKDVELRCDPISGHTALYWYRQSLGQGLEFLIYFQGNSAPDKSGLPSDRFSAERTGGSVSTLTIQRTQQEDSAVYLCASSLTAGDTEAFFGQGTRLTVV.

V usage is TRBV25-1 and J usage is TRBJ1-1, with D perhaps TRBD1 (6 bases). V lost 7 bases to trimming and J lost 5 bases, with 11 bases between them. Germline V gene data show CDR1 as MGHDK and CDR2 as SYGVNS. This CDR3 spans 12 amino acids. The DNA for the CDR3 is TGTGCCAGCATGGGGACATGGACTGAAGCTTTCTTT. The encoded protein is CASMGTWTEAFF.

The genes are TRBV4-2 and TRBJ1-2; TRBD1 agrees at 7 bases. Germline lookup yields CDR1 LGHNA and CDR2 YNFKEQ. V trimming: 0 bases; J trimming: 6 bases; junction bases outside the gene matches: 4. The CDR3 is 14 amino acids. CDR3 coding DNA: TGTGCCAGCAGCCAAGATGACAGGGCCGATGGCTACACCTTC. It translates to CASSQDDRADGYTF.

The genes are TRBV28 and TRBJ1-4; D uncertain. This CDR3 has 12 amino acids. Between the trimmed V and J ends, which lost 10 bases and 3 bases, there was a span of 9 bases. The germline V gene has CDR1 MDHEN and CDR2 SYDVKM. Written as DNA, the CDR3 is TGTGCCACCGATGGAGCTAATGAAAAACTGTTTTTT. It encodes CATDGANEKLFF.

The rearrangement uses TRBV5-6 and TRBJ2-7; D unresolved. The V and J ends lost 0 bases and 0 bases respectively, with 10 bases between them. The CDR3 is 15 residues long. Germline V gene data show CDR1 as SGHDT and CDR2 as YYEEEE. The CDR3: CASSLGVQPSYEQYF. As DNA, the CDR3 is TGTGCCAGCAGCTTGGGAGTACAGCCCTCCTACGAGCAGTACTTC.

The CDR3 DNA reads TGTGCCAGCAGTGGCTCTAGGACAGCCGAAGATACGCAGTATTTT. Translating it yields CASSGSRTAEDTQYF. V usage is TRBV6-1 and J usage is TRBJ2-3; D may be TRBD1 (6 bases). Germline V gene data show CDR1 as MNHNS and CDR2 as SASEGT. The V end was cut by 4 bases, the J end by 5 bases, with 16 bases between. CDR3 length: 15 residues.

This clone was seen once. The gene calls are TRBV6-5 and TRBJ1-2; D gene uncertain. The V end was cut by 2 bases, the J end by 5 bases, with 12 bases between. This CDR3 is built from 14 residues. Germline V CDR1 and CDR2: MNHEY, SVGAGI. The CDR3, as DNA: TGTGCCAGCAGTTACGGTAGAACTGATTATGGCTACACCTTC. It encodes CASSYGRTDYGYTF.